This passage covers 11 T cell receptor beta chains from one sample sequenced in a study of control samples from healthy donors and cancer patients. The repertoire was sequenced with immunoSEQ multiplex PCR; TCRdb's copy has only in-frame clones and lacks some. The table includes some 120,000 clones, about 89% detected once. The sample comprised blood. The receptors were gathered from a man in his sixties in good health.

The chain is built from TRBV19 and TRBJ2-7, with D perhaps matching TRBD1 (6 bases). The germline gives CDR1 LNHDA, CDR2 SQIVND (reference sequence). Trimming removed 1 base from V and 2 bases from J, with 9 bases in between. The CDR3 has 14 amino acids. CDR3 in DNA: TGTGCCAGTAGTATAGGGACAGCTGCCTACGAGCAGTACTTC. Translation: CASSIGTAAYEQYF.

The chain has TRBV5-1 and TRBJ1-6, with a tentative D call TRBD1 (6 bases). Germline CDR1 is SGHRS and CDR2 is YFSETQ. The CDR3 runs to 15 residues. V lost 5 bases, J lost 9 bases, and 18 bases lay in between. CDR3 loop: CASSVNTGPISPLHF. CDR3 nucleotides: TGCGCCAGCAGTGTAAACACAGGGCCTATTTCACCCCTCCACTTT.

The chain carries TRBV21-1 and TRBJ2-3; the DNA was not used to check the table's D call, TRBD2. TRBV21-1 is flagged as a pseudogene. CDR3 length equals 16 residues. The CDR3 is CASRRWRGGKSDTQYF. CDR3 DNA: TGTGCCAGCAGAAGGTGGCGGGGGGGCAAATCAGATACGCAGTATTTT.

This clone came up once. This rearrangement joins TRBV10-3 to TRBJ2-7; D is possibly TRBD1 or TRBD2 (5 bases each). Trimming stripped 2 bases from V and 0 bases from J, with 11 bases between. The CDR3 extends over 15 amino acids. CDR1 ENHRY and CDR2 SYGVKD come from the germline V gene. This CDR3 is CAISEGDPSSYEQYF. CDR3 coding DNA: TGTGCCATCAGTGAGGGGGACCCCAGCTCCTACGAGCAGTACTTC.

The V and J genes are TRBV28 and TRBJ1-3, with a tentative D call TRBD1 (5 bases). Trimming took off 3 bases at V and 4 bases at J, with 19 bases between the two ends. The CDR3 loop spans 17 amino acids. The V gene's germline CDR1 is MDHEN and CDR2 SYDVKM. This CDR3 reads CASSLPQGVPSGNTIYF. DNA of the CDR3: TGTGCCAGCAGTTTGCCTCAGGGAGTCCCCTCGGGAAACACCATATATTTT.

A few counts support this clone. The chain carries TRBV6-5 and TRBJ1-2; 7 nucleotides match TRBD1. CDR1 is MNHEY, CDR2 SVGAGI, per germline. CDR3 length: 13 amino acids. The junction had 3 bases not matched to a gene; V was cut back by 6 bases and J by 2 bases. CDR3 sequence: CASRAGQNYGYTF. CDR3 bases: TGTGCCAGCAGGGCGGGACAGAACTATGGCTACACCTTC.

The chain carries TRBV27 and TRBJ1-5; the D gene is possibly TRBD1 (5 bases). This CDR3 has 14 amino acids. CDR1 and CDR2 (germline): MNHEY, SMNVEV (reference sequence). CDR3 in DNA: TGTGGCAAAATCCCTGGGGGGAGCAATCAGCCCCAGCATTTT. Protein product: CGKIPGGSNQPQHF.

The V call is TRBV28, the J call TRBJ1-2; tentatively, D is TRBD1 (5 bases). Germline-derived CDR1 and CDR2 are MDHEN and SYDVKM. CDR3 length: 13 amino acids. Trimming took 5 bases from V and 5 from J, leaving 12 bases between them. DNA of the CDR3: TGTGCCAGCAGTGATACGCCAGGGTATGGCTACACCTTC. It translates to CASSDTPGYGYTF.

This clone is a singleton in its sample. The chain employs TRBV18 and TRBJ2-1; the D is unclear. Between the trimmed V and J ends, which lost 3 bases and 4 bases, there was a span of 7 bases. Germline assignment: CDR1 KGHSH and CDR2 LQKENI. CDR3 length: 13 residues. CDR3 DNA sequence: TGTGCCAGCTCACCGACGGAATACAATGAGCAGTTCTTC. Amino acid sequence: CASSPTEYNEQFF.

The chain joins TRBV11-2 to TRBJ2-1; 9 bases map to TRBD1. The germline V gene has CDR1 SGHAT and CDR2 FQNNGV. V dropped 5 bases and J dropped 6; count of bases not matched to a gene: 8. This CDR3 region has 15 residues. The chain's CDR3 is CASSLGQGLGNEQFF. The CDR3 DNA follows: TGTGCCAGCAGCCTGGGACAGGGTTTGGGCAATGAGCAGTTCTTC.

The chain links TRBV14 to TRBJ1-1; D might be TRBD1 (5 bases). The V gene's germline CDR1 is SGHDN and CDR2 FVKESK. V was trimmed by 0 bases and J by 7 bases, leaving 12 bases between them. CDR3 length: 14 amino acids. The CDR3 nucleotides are TGTGCCAGCAGCCAAGAAATCCGGACAAATGAAGCTTTCTTT. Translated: CASSQEIRTNEAFF.